The 25 T cell receptor beta chains below all came from one sample that was sequenced in a study of CD8 T cells in Susac syndrome. RNA was extracted with the RNeasy kit, and a quantity of about 0.45 to 1 ug was reverse transcribed using random hexamers. TCRdb re-derived calls from the immunoSEQ multiplex PCR reads in MiXCR, one entry per CDR3 protein. The top ten hold less than 0.08% of the sample, which has around 300,000 distinct CDR3 sequences, about 91% seen once. Material: CD4+ T cells from PBMCs. Receptors were obtained from a human donor with multiple sclerosis.

In its sample, this clonotype was seen once. V usage is TRBV5-4 and J usage is TRBJ1-2, with D maybe TRBD1 (5 bases). There are 15 residues in the CDR3. Germline V gives CDR1 SGHNT, CDR2 YYREEE (reference sequence). The V end lost 3 bases, the J end lost 5 bases, and 17 bases lay between the germline ends. DNA of the CDR3: TGTGCCAGCAGCTCGGCGGGGGAGGGCGGTTATGGCTACACCTTC. Translating it yields CASSSAGEGGYGYTF.

The V call is TRBV20-1, the J call TRBJ2-7; a weak D match, TRBD2 (7 bases). Trimming removed 2 bases from V and 5 bases from J, with 10 bases in between. CDR1 DFQATT and CDR2 SNEGSKA come from the germline V gene (reference sequence). The CDR3 sequence is 12 residues long. CDR3: CSARRGGDEQYF. The CDR3 DNA reads as TGCAGTGCTAGAAGGGGGGGCGACGAGCAGTACTTC.

A single count supports this clonotype. J is TRBJ2-2 and V is TRBV18; D uncertain. The CDR3 consists of 14 residues. V was pared by 4 bases and J by 2 bases, with 8 bases between. Germline lookup yields CDR1 KGHSH and CDR2 LQKENI. This CDR3 is CASSQVDNTGELFF. CDR3 nucleotide sequence: TGTGCCAGCTCACAAGTCGATAACACCGGGGAGCTGTTTTTT.

The gene calls are TRBV18 and TRBJ2-1; 8 nucleotides line up with TRBD1. This CDR3 region has 13 residues. Unmatched junction bases numbered 5, after V lost 4 bases and J lost 9 bases. Germline V gives CDR1 KGHSH, CDR2 LQKENI. CDR3 DNA: TGTGCCAGCTCACTCCTCACAGGGGGTGAGCAGTTCTTC. Encoded protein: CASSLLTGGEQFF.

V usage is TRBV12-3 or TRBV12-4 and J usage is TRBJ1-4; 11 bases agree with TRBD1. Germline trimming cut 8 bases from V and 6 bases from J; bases unmatched to any gene: 2. The CDR3 sequence is 13 residues long. The chain's CDR3 is CASRDRGYEKLFF. The DNA for the CDR3 is TGTGCCAGCCGGGACAGGGGGTATGAAAAACTGTTTTTT.

This chain links TRBV18 with TRBJ2-7, with D perhaps TRBD1 (5 bases). The CDR3 is made up of 14 amino acids. Germline values: CDR1 KGHSH, CDR2 LQKENI. V was pared by 1 base and J by 5 bases, with 12 bases between. CDR3 bases: TGTGCCAGCTCACCACAGTACGCAGGGAACGAGCAGTACTTC. This translates into CASSPQYAGNEQYF. Full variable domain (remainder filled in from reference TRBV18 and TRBJ2-7): NAGVMQNPRHLVRRRGQEARLRCSPMKGHSHVYWYRQLPEEGLKFMVYLQKENIIDESGMPKERFSAEFPKEGPSILRIQQVVRGDSAAYFCASSPQYAGNEQYFGPGTRLTVT.

The chain uses TRBV12-3 or TRBV12-4 and TRBJ1-5, with D uncertain. The CDR3 is 13 amino acids. V lost 3 bases and J 5 bases, leaving 8 bases between the germline ends. The CDR3 reads CASSFWEDQPQHF. The CDR3 nucleotides are TGTGCCAGCAGTTTTTGGGAGGATCAGCCCCAGCATTTT.

This clonotype was observed a single time. The V call is TRBV7-2, the J call TRBJ2-1; D perhaps matches TRBD1 (6 bases). Germline V CDR1 and CDR2: SGHTA, FQGNSA. The CDR3 totals 18 residues. Trimming removed 5 bases from V and 6 bases from J, with 26 bases in between. CDR3 nucleotide sequence: TGTGCCAGCAGCCGCGGAAGAGACAGGTGGGGGTCGGGCAATGAGCAGTTCTTC. Its protein is CASSRGRDRWGSGNEQFF.

This chain links TRBV6-2 or TRBV6-3 with TRBJ1-2; no clear D gene. CDR3 length equals 13 residues. CDR1 and CDR2 from the germline V gene are MNHEY and SVGEGT. Between the trimmed V and J ends, which lost 2 bases and 8 bases, there was a span of 12 bases. The CDR3 coding sequence is TGTGCCAGCAGTTACGACGGGTCTGGGGGCTACACCTTC. Translated: CASSYDGSGGYTF.

The V and J genes are TRBV7-8 and TRBJ1-2, with D possibly TRBD1 on 6 matching bases. Per germline, CDR1 SGHVS and CDR2 FQNEAQ. There are 14 residues in the CDR3. Trimming pared 2 bases from V and 2 bases from J, leaving 9 bases between. The DNA of the CDR3 is TGTGCCAGCAGCTTAACAGGGACGAACTATGGCTACACCTTC. Translated: CASSLTGTNYGYTF. Full variable domain (remainder filled in from reference TRBV7-8 and TRBJ1-2): GAGVSQSPRYKVAKRGQDVALRCDPISGHVSLFWYQQALGQGPEFLTYFQNEAQLDKSGLPSDRFFAERPEGSVSTLKIQRTQQEDSAVYLCASSLTGTNYGYTFGSGTRLTVV.

The chain is built from TRBV3-1 and TRBJ1-2; 9 nucleotides line up with TRBD1. This CDR3 is built from 12 residues. Germline CDR1 LGHDT, CDR2 YNNKEL (reference sequence). V was clipped by 7 bases and J by 10 bases; unmatched bases: 7. The CDR3 DNA is TGTGCCAGCATCGCGACAGGGGGAGACTACACCTTC. It yields the protein CASIATGGDYTF.

The gene calls are TRBV5-4 and TRBJ2-1; maybe TRBD2 (6 bases). The CDR3 has 16 residues. The V end was cut by 3 bases, the J end by 4 bases, with 17 bases between. CDR1 and CDR2 (germline): SGHNT, YYREEE (reference sequence). Written as DNA, the CDR3 is TGTGCCAGCAGCTCACTAGAGGGACTGAGGTACAATGAGCAGTTCTTC. Amino acids: CASSSLEGLRYNEQFF.

The chain combines TRBV6-1 with TRBJ1-2; 7 nucleotides agree with TRBD1. V lost 0 bases, J lost 4 bases, and 11 bases stayed unmatched. The CDR3 length is 17 residues. From germline, CDR1 is MNHNS and CDR2 SASEGT. The DNA of the CDR3 is TGTGCCAGCAGTGAAGCACCTACCGGGACAGTCGGCTATGGCTACACCTTC. It translates to CASSEAPTGTVGYGYTF.

The rearrangement links TRBV10-2 to TRBJ1-1; no reliable D call. V gave up 2 bases and J gave up 1 base, with 11 bases separating them. Germline CDR1 reads WSHSY; CDR2 reads SAAADI. This CDR3 spans 15 amino acids. CDR3 DNA sequence: TGCGCCAGCAGTGAGATCTCAGTTTCGAACACTGAAGCTTTCTTT. It yields the protein CASSEISVSNTEAFF.

The rearrangement links TRBV19 to TRBJ2-3, with D possibly being TRBD2 (6 bases). Trimming took 3 bases from V and 3 from J, leaving 22 bases between them. Looked up from germline, CDR1 is LNHDA and CDR2 is SQIVND (reference sequence). This CDR3 region has 18 residues. The CDR3: CASSMVADAVGLTDTQYF. The CDR3 bases are TGTGCCAGTAGTATGGTCGCGGATGCGGTTGGACTAACAGATACGCAGTATTTT. The variable domain in full, with the rest retrieved from reference TRBV19 and TRBJ2-3, is DGGITQSPKYLFRKEGQNVTLSCEQNLNHDAMYWYRQDPGQGLRLIYYSQIVNDFQKGDIAEGYSVSREKKESFPLTVTSAQKNPTAFYLCASSMVADAVGLTDTQYFGPGTRLTVL.

The table lists this clonotype with a count of one. V and J are TRBV18 and TRBJ1-2; 7 bases fit TRBD1. CDR3 length: 15 amino acids. CDR1 and CDR2 from the germline V gene are KGHSH and LQKENI. The V and J ends lost 2 bases and 7 bases, in that order; junction bases with no gene match: 10. The DNA for the CDR3 is TGTGCCAGCTCACCAGACAGGGTGGTCGCCTTTGGCTACACCTTC. Protein sequence: CASSPDRVVAFGYTF. Together with reference TRBV18 and TRBJ1-2, the CDR3 gives the full variable domain: NAGVMQNPRHLVRRRGQEARLRCSPMKGHSHVYWYRQLPEEGLKFMVYLQKENIIDESGMPKERFSAEFPKEGPSILRIQQVVRGDSAAYFCASSPDRVVAFGYTFGSGTRLTVV.

The chain carries TRBV19 and TRBJ2-2; D gene ambiguous. The germline V gene has CDR1 LNHDA and CDR2 SQIVND (reference sequence). This CDR3 has 14 residues. Trimming stripped 5 bases from V and 2 bases from J, with 9 bases between. The CDR3 region has the DNA TGTGCCAGTAGTCCGCAGCCTAACACCGGGGAGCTGTTTTTT. Its translation: CASSPQPNTGELFF.

The genes are TRBV27 and TRBJ1-5; unclear D gene. Germline values: CDR1 MNHEY, CDR2 SMNVEV (reference sequence). The CDR3 length is 15 residues. The V end was cut by 0 bases, the J end by 4 bases, with 10 bases between. Written as DNA, the CDR3 is TGTGCCAGCAGTTTATCGGCCCCGAAGAATCAGCCCCAGCATTTT. This encodes CASSLSAPKNQPQHF.

CDR3: CASGPLDADTQYF. For the CDR3, the DNA is TGCGCCAGCGGGCCTCTAGACGCAGATACGCAGTATTTT. The chain is built from TRBV5-1 and TRBJ2-3; D is ambiguous. Trimming cost V 7 bases and J 4 bases, with 13 bases left between them. The germline gives CDR1 SGHRS, CDR2 YFSETQ. This CDR3 is built from 13 residues.

The chain links TRBV6-4 to TRBJ1-2; D gene unclear. The CDR3 is 15 amino acids. Trimming pared 3 bases from V and 4 bases from J, leaving 15 bases between. Germline-derived CDR1 and CDR2 are MRHNA and SNTAGT. CDR3 coding DNA: TGTGCCAGCAGTGATATAGACACTCTAGTCTATGGCTACACCTTC. Its translation: CASSDIDTLVYGYTF.

V and J are TRBV28 and TRBJ2-5, with D possibly matching TRBD1 (5 bases). V gave up 4 bases and J gave up 5 bases, with 11 bases separating them. The CDR3 is 13 amino acids. Germline V gene sequence: CDR1 MDHEN, CDR2 SYDVKM. CDR3 nucleotide sequence: TGTGCCAGCAGTTCTCCCAAGGGGGAGACCCAGTACTTC. Encoded protein: CASSSPKGETQYF.

This sequence joins TRBV18 and TRBJ2-1; D is perhaps TRBD2 (6 bases). V was pared by 3 bases and J by 12 bases, with 12 bases between. Germline CDR1 and CDR2: KGHSH and LQKENI. The CDR3 covers 12 residues. DNA for the CDR3: TGTGCCAGCTCACCCCGGGAGATATCGCAGTTCTTC. This encodes CASSPREISQFF.

This clonotype came up once. V and J are TRBV6-2 or TRBV6-3 and TRBJ1-5; D is possibly TRBD1 (5 bases). Germline CDR1 reads MNHEY; CDR2 reads SVGEGT. Trimming took off 6 bases at V and 5 bases at J, with 11 bases between the two ends. This CDR3 contains 13 residues. CDR3 DNA: TGTGCCAGCAGCCGGGGGGTCGATCAGCCCCAGCATTTT. Protein sequence: CASSRGVDQPQHF.

The chain has TRBV4-1 and TRBJ1-1; D not certain. The CDR3 contains 17 residues. Germline CDR1 MGHRA, CDR2 YSYEKL. The V end was cut by 0 bases, the J end by 2 bases, with 16 bases between. CDR3 region: CASSQEASGLLNTEAFF. CDR3 nucleotides: TGCGCCAGCAGCCAAGAGGCTTCGGGCCTCCTAAACACTGAAGCTTTCTTT.

DNA for the CDR3: TGTGCCAGCGGGGCAGGGGGAGCCGAGACCCAGTACTTC. This encodes CASGAGGAETQYF. This chain connects TRBV11-1 to TRBJ2-5, with 7 bases matching TRBD1. Germline V gene sequence: CDR1 SGHAT, CDR2 FQDESV (reference sequence). Trimming removed 8 bases from V and 5 bases from J; junction bases left unmatched: 8. The CDR3 covers 13 residues.